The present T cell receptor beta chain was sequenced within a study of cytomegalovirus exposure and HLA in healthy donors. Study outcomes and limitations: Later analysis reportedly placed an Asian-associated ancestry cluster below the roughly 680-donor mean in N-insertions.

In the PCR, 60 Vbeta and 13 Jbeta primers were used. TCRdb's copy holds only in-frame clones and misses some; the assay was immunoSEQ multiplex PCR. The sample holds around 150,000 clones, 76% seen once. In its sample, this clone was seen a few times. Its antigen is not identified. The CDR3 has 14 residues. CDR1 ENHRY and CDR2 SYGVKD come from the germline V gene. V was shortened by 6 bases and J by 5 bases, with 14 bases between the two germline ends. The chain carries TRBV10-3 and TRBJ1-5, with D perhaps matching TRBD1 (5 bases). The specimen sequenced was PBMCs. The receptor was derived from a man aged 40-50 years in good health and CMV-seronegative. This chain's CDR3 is CAISPRGGDQPQHF. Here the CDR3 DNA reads TGTGCCATCAGCCCCCGGGGAGGGGATCAGCCCCAGCATTTT.